The 14 T cell receptor beta chains reported below all come from one sample, sequenced in a study of blood T cell repertoires in COVID-19. Some clones are missing from TCRdb's copy, which holds only in-frame ones; the method was immunoSEQ multiplex PCR. The sample lists about 47,000 clones, 81% occurring once. Sequenced material: peripheral blood. These receptors came from a woman older than 75 with COVID-19, enrolled during active disease.

The chain has TRBV5-8 and TRBJ2-1, with D possibly matching TRBD2 (6 bases). V was shortened by 4 bases and J by 4 bases, with 15 bases between the two germline ends. This CDR3 has 15 residues. The V gene's germline CDR1 is SGHTS and CDR2 YDEGEE. The CDR3 here is CASSRDFGSYNEQFF. The CDR3 region has the DNA TGTGCCAGCAGCCGGGACTTTGGATCTTACAATGAGCAGTTCTTC.

This chain connects TRBV27 to TRBJ2-5; 11 bases agree with TRBD2. The germline CDR1 and CDR2 sequences are MNHEY and SMNVEV (reference sequence). The V segment lost 3 bases and the J segment 4 bases; nucleotides outside the gene matches: 4. CDR3 length: 15 amino acids. The CDR3 spells CASSFASGRRETQYF. In DNA, the CDR3 is TGTGCCAGCAGTTTTGCTAGCGGGAGGAGAGAGACCCAGTACTTC.

This clone has just a few counts. The V gene is TRBV25-1, the J gene TRBJ2-7, with D hard to call. Germline CDR1 and CDR2: MGHDK and SYGVNS. The CDR3 consists of 14 residues. The V gene lost 4 bases and the J gene lost 0 bases, with 10 bases spanning the gap. The CDR3 protein is CASSVSASSYEQYF. CDR3 nucleotides: TGTGCCAGCAGTGTGTCTGCGAGCTCCTACGAGCAGTACTTC.

The chain uses TRBV28 and TRBJ2-6; D gene uncertain. Trimming shortened V by 5 bases and J by 0 bases, and 8 bases separated the two germline ends. This CDR3 is built from 15 residues. Germline CDR1 is MDHEN and CDR2 is SYDVKM. The CDR3 here is CASSPLASGANVLTF. As DNA, the CDR3 is TGTGCCAGCAGTCCCCTGGCCTCTGGGGCCAACGTCCTGACTTTC.

The chain uses TRBV7-3 and TRBJ2-1, with 7 bases that match TRBD2. CDR3 size: 15 residues. Germline V CDR1 and CDR2: SGHTA, FQGTGA. V trimming: 5 bases; J trimming: 4 bases; junction bases outside the gene matches: 8. In DNA, the CDR3 is TGTGCCAGCAGCCCCCTGGCGGGGGATTACAATGAGCAGTTCTTC. It translates to CASSPLAGDYNEQFF.

The CDR3 sequence is CASSAGQGTEAFF. CDR3 bases: TGTGCCAGTAGTGCAGGACAGGGCACTGAAGCTTTCTTT. The chain couples TRBV19 to TRBJ1-1; 8 nucleotides match TRBD1. V lost 5 bases to trimming and J lost 4 bases; unmatched junction nucleotides: 3. Germline V gives CDR1 LNHDA, CDR2 SQIVND (reference sequence). This CDR3 has 13 residues. Full variable domain (rest looked up from reference TRBV19 and TRBJ1-1): DGGITQSPKYLFRKEGQNVTLSCEQNLNHDAMYWYRQDPGQGLRLIYYSQIVNDFQKGDIAEGYSVSREKKESFPLTVTSAQKNPTAFYLCASSAGQGTEAFFGQGTRLTVV.

The V and J genes are TRBV4-1 and TRBJ1-5, with no clear D. This CDR3 contains 17 residues. The V and J ends lost 0 bases and 3 bases respectively, with 15 bases between them. Germline V gives CDR1 MGHRA, CDR2 YSYEKL. The CDR3 spells CASSQEGSTLFNQPQHF. The CDR3, as DNA: TGCGCCAGCAGCCAAGAGGGGAGCACACTTTTCAATCAGCCCCAGCATTTT.

The chain employs TRBV27 and TRBJ2-7; a weak D match, TRBD1 (6 bases). Germline V lookup: CDR1 MNHEY, CDR2 SMNVEV (reference sequence). V was pared by 1 base and J by 5 bases, with 12 bases between. The CDR3 covers 14 residues. The CDR3 bases are TGTGCCAGCAGTTTATATCAGGGGAATGACGAGCAGTACTTC. It is translated as CASSLYQGNDEQYF.

This clone was picked up a small number of times. V and J are TRBV28 and TRBJ2-7; 8 bases are a match to TRBD1. V was clipped by 6 bases and J by 3 bases; unmatched bases: 4. The CDR3 runs 13 residues. CDR1 is MDHEN and CDR2 is SYDVKM in the germline V gene. The CDR3 protein is CASSIGQGYEQYF. In DNA form, the CDR3 reads TGTGCCAGCAGCATAGGACAGGGCTACGAGCAGTACTTC.

The chain is built from TRBV3-1 (or the pseudogene TRBV3-2) and TRBJ2-2; D is undetermined. With 0 bases removed from V and 5 bases from J, the gap between germline ends came to 19 bases. This CDR3 is built from 18 residues. CDR1 LGHDT and CDR2 YNNKEL come from the germline V gene (reference sequence). CDR3: CASSQDRSIYLATGELFF. CDR3 sequence (DNA): TGTGCCAGCAGCCAAGACCGGTCGATATATTTAGCTACCGGGGAGCTGTTTTTT.

This clone was counted a single time. This chain links TRBV3-1 (or the pseudogene TRBV3-2) with TRBJ1-3; no clear D. Germline CDR1 and CDR2: LGHDT and YNNKEL (reference sequence). V was pared by 5 bases and J by 4 bases, with 15 bases between. There are 15 residues in the CDR3. CDR3 sequence: CASSWPGGKGNTIYF. CDR3 nucleotide sequence: TGTGCCAGCAGCTGGCCAGGTGGAAAAGGAAACACCATATATTTT.

The V and J genes are TRBV5-5 and TRBJ2-5; 9 bases match TRBD2. The V gene's germline CDR1 is SGHKS and CDR2 YYEKEE (reference sequence). Germline trimming cut 0 bases from V and 8 bases from J; bases unmatched to any gene: 14. The CDR3 covers 17 residues. CDR3: CASSLGLAATLGGTQYF. The CDR3, as DNA: TGTGCCAGCAGCTTGGGACTAGCGGCTACCCTCGGCGGAACCCAGTACTTC. Using reference TRBV5-5 and TRBJ2-5 for the parts outside the CDR3, the full variable domain is DAGVTQSPTHLIKTRGQQVTLRCSPISGHKSVSWYQQVLGQGPQFIFQYYEKEERGRGNFPDRFSARQFPNYSSELNVNALLLGDSALYLCASSLGLAATLGGTQYFGPGTRLLVL.

V is TRBV24-1 and J is TRBJ1-2; tentative D call: TRBD1 (5 bases). Germline loops: CDR1 KGHDR, CDR2 SFDVKD. The ends were cut back, 2 bases at V and 5 bases at J, with 8 bases in the middle. This CDR3 comprises 13 residues. The CDR3 DNA is TGTGCCACCAGTGATTCCCCAGGGTATGGCTACACCTTC. Amino acid sequence: CATSDSPGYGYTF.

This chain connects TRBV11-2 to TRBJ1-3, with 9 bases lining up with TRBD1. CDR1 is SGHAT and CDR2 is FQNNGV in the germline V gene. CDR3 length equals 15 residues. Trimming removed 5 bases from V and 3 bases from J; junction bases left unmatched: 5. This CDR3 is CASSLQGAGGNTIYF. CDR3 DNA: TGTGCCAGCAGCCTACAGGGGGCGGGTGGAAACACCATATATTTT.